This TCR beta chain is drawn from a study of T cells in Graves' hyperthyroidism and ophthalmopathy. Looking at the study overall: Peripheral blood was obtained at initial diagnosis, preceding any treatment.

This clonotype was counted many times. Its target is not known. TCR beta CDR3 region amplification was performed from RNA transcripts. TCR CDR3 regions were first amplified by RT-PCR with HTBI primers. TCRdb analysed the multiplex PCR reads with MiXCR anew, one entry per CDR3 protein. The table includes a few hundred thousand distinct CDR3 sequences, roughly 20% detected once. Each 10 ml fresh peripheral blood draw supplied the PBMCs. Trimming removed 1 base at V and 11 bases at J, with 8 bases between. Germline assignment: CDR1 SGHDN and CDR2 FVKESK. The CDR3 has 11 residues. General study points: Most thyroid clonotypes that were expanded above 0.001 also turned up in blood.

The source material was blood. The chain links TRBV14 to TRBJ1-1; perhaps TRBD1 as D (5 bases). The TCR comes from a man between 18 and 29 years old with Graves' hyperthyroidism. CDR3 nucleotides: TGTGCCAGCAGCCAAGGTAGGGGTGCTTTCTTT. Amino acid sequence: CASSQGRGAFF.